These 27 T cell receptor beta chains were sequenced from one sample in a study of shared clonotypes between healthy human individuals. Clones were sequenced by immunoSEQ multiplex PCR, and TCRdb holds only the in-frame ones, with some missing. The data show about 2.4 million clones, more than 85% seen once. The source material was naive CD4+ T cells from PBMCs. The subset denotes: CD45RA+ positively selected. Receptors were obtained from a young man in good health. Some clones in this sample may be carry-over from other donors' samples.

The chain recombines TRBV29-1 with TRBJ2-3; no firm D call. The germline gives CDR1 SQVTM, CDR2 ANQGSEA. The CDR3 has 14 residues. Trimming shortened V by 1 base and J by 5 bases, and 13 bases separated the two germline ends. The CDR3 loop is CSVEARLTLDTQYF. The CDR3 DNA is TGCAGCGTTGAAGCGAGACTGACGCTAGATACGCAGTATTTT.

The chain is built from TRBV5-6 and TRBJ1-5, with D tentatively TRBD1 (6 bases). V lost 1 base and J lost 2, with 10 bases in between. This CDR3 spans 15 amino acids. CDR1 is SGHDT and CDR2 is YYEEEE in the germline V gene. In DNA, the CDR3 is TGTGCCAGCAGCTTGTTCAGGGGAGGCAATCAGCCCCAGCATTTT. It codes for CASSLFRGGNQPQHF.

This clone was seen a single time. The chain is built from TRBV27 and TRBJ2-2; D tentatively reads TRBD1 or TRBD2 (6 bases each). Germline-derived CDR1 and CDR2 are MNHEY and SMNVEV (reference sequence). The CDR3 length is 17 residues. Trimming pared 3 bases from V and 6 bases from J, leaving 20 bases between. As DNA, the CDR3 is TGTGCCAGCAGTTTCCCGAGGGGGGCCCGGGGCGCCGGGGAGCTGTTTTTT. This codes for CASSFPRGARGAGELFF.

This chain uses TRBV18 with TRBJ1-1; unclear D gene. V lost 0 bases and J 1 base, leaving 6 bases between the germline ends. The CDR3 length is 14 residues. Germline CDR1 reads KGHSH; CDR2 reads LQKENI. CDR3 sequence (DNA): TGTGCCAGCTCACCACCTCAGCAGAACACTGAAGCTTTCTTT. Translating gives CASSPPQQNTEAFF.

J is TRBJ1-2 and V is TRBV18; 7 bases align to TRBD1. The CDR3 totals 17 residues. Germline V lookup: CDR1 KGHSH, CDR2 LQKENI. After removal of 6 bases from V and 0 bases from J, the junction contained 13 bases not matched to a gene. The CDR3 DNA follows: TGTGCCAGCTCCGGACAGGTAACCGGTCTGACTAACTATGGCTACACCTTC. Translating it yields CASSGQVTGLTNYGYTF.

V and J are TRBV28 and TRBJ2-7; D is unclear. CDR3 length: 11 amino acids. Germline V gives CDR1 MDHEN, CDR2 SYDVKM. Trimming shortened V by 5 bases and J by 4 bases, and 6 bases separated the two germline ends. In DNA, the CDR3 is TGTGCCAGCAGTCATATGTACGAGCAGTACTTC. Protein: CASSHMYEQYF.

The chain recombines TRBV28 with TRBJ1-1, with D possibly matching TRBD1 (5 bases). Germline-derived CDR1 and CDR2 are MDHEN and SYDVKM. This CDR3 comprises 12 residues. The V and J ends lost 2 bases and 8 bases respectively, with 9 bases between them. CDR3 loop: CASSLGSGEAFF. The CDR3 nucleotides read TGTGCCAGCAGTTTAGGCTCAGGGGAAGCTTTCTTT. The whole variable domain, remainder taken from reference TRBV28 and TRBJ1-1, is DVKVTQSSRYLVKRTGEKVFLECVQDMDHENMFWYRQDPGLGLRLIYFSYDVKMKEKGDIPEGYSVSREKKERFSLILESASTNQTSMYLCASSLGSGEAFFGQGTRLTVV.

V usage is TRBV27 and J usage is TRBJ2-7; D may be TRBD2 (5 bases). Trimming pared 5 bases from V and 2 bases from J, leaving 10 bases between. The CDR3 extends over 13 amino acids. Looked up from germline, CDR1 is MNHEY and CDR2 is SMNVEV (reference sequence). The DNA of the CDR3 is TGTGCCAGCAGTCCCGGGATAGCCTACGAGCAGTACTTC. This encodes CASSPGIAYEQYF.

The chain recombines TRBV28 with TRBJ2-7, with D possibly matching TRBD1 (6 bases). With 6 bases removed from V and 0 bases from J, the gap between germline ends came to 12 bases. Germline V gives CDR1 MDHEN, CDR2 SYDVKM. The CDR3 totals 14 residues. CDR3 sequence: CASRNQGSSYEQYF. Here the CDR3 DNA reads TGTGCCAGCAGAAATCAGGGGAGCTCCTACGAGCAGTACTTC.

The chain is built from TRBV7-9 and TRBJ2-7; D not certain. This CDR3 contains 14 residues. The ends were cut back, 2 bases at V and 7 bases at J, with 15 bases in the middle. Germline V gives CDR1 SEHNR, CDR2 FQNEAQ (reference sequence). Here the CDR3 reads CASSLFLPFGEQYF. The CDR3 nucleotides are TGTGCCAGCAGCTTATTCCTACCATTTGGGGAGCAGTACTTC.

The chain uses TRBV30 and TRBJ2-1, with TRBD1 identical over 10 bases. CDR1 GTSNPN and CDR2 SVGIG come from the germline V gene (reference sequence). The CDR3 is 15 residues long. V trimming: 1 base; J trimming: 4 bases; junction bases outside the gene matches: 4. Here the CDR3 reads CAWSADRGQYNEQFF. CDR3 sequence (DNA): TGTGCCTGGAGTGCCGACAGGGGGCAGTACAATGAGCAGTTCTTC.

This chain uses TRBV4-1 with TRBJ2-7, with D perhaps given as TRBD1 or TRBD2 (6 bases each). CDR1 and CDR2 (germline): MGHRA, YSYEKL. The V end lost 4 bases, the J end lost 3 bases, and 19 bases lay between the germline ends. The length of the CDR3 is 16 residues. CDR3 DNA: TGCGCCAGCAGCCGCCTCTTCGTAGGGGGGAGCTACGAGCAGTACTTC. Its protein product is CASSRLFVGGSYEQYF.

The rearrangement uses TRBV7-2 and TRBJ2-7; TRBD2 matches 13 bases. CDR1 SGHTA and CDR2 FQGNSA come from the germline V gene. V shed 4 bases, J shed 5 bases, and the junction held 5 bases outside the gene matches. The CDR3 length is 15 residues. DNA of the CDR3: TGTGCCAGCAGCTACGGGACTAGCGGGATCGACGAGCAGTACTTC. Its translation: CASSYGTSGIDEQYF.

The chain links TRBV19 to TRBJ1-2; D remains ambiguous. Germline-derived CDR1 and CDR2 are LNHDA and SQIVND (reference sequence). V lost 4 bases and J 0 bases, leaving 12 bases between the germline ends. CDR3 length: 15 residues. Here the CDR3 reads CASSRPGRSNYGYTF. In DNA form, the CDR3 reads TGTGCCAGTAGTAGACCTGGACGGTCTAACTATGGCTACACCTTC. The full variable domain, rest sourced from reference TRBV19 and TRBJ1-2, is DGGITQSPKYLFRKEGQNVTLSCEQNLNHDAMYWYRQDPGQGLRLIYYSQIVNDFQKGDIAEGYSVSREKKESFPLTVTSAQKNPTAFYLCASSRPGRSNYGYTFGSGTRLTVV.

The chain couples TRBV28 to TRBJ2-5, with 7 bases matching TRBD2. The CDR3 totals 14 residues. V shed 3 bases, J shed 0 bases, and the junction held 1 base outside the gene matches. Germline-derived CDR1 and CDR2 are MDHEN and SYDVKM. This CDR3 is CASSFGRYQETQYF. In DNA, the CDR3 is TGTGCCAGCAGTTTCGGGAGGTACCAAGAGACCCAGTACTTC.

The rearrangement links TRBV30 to TRBJ2-3; TRBD1 might be the D (5 bases). This CDR3 has 16 amino acids. Germline V gene lookup returns CDR1 GTSNPN and CDR2 SVGIG (reference sequence). V lost 0 bases to trimming and J lost 0 bases, with 13 bases between them. For the CDR3, the DNA is TGTGCCTGGAGTGTAGGGGTAATTTCTAGCACAGATACGCAGTATTTT. Translated, it gives CAWSVGVISSTDTQYF.

The genes are TRBV15 and TRBJ2-7, with a weak D call TRBD2 (7 bases). The CDR3 totals 15 residues. Trimming pared 1 base from V and 5 bases from J, leaving 15 bases between. The V gene's germline CDR1 is LNHNV and CDR2 YYDKDF (reference sequence). The CDR3 bases are TGTGCCACCAGCAGAGTTCGGGGGGCAGGGCACGAGCAGTACTTC. It yields the protein CATSRVRGAGHEQYF.

The gene calls are TRBV6-1 and TRBJ2-1; D is ambiguous. V dropped 7 bases and J dropped 9 bases, with 10 bases sitting between them. The V gene's germline CDR1 is MNHNS and CDR2 SASEGT. This CDR3 is 11 amino acids long. The CDR3 reads CASTIGAEQFF. CDR3 in DNA: TGTGCCAGCACCATCGGAGCTGAGCAGTTCTTC.

The CDR3 nucleotides are TGTGCCAGCAGCCAGGACAGGAGGTTTTTTCTTGGGGCCAACGTCCTGACTTTC. Its protein is CASSQDRRFFLGANVLTF. The gene calls are TRBV4-2 and TRBJ2-6; 7 nucleotides align to TRBD1. CDR1 is LGHNA, CDR2 YNFKEQ, per germline. The V and J ends lost 3 bases and 3 bases, in that order; junction bases with no gene match: 11. This CDR3 contains 18 residues.

The chain uses TRBV29-1 and TRBJ2-3; 7 bases line up with TRBD2. CDR1 SQVTM and CDR2 ANQGSEA come from the germline V gene. The CDR3 covers 14 residues. The V and J ends lost 5 bases and 2 bases, in that order; junction bases with no gene match: 7. CDR3: CSVRPGLHTDTQYF. The CDR3 DNA reads TGCAGCGTTCGACCGGGACTACACACAGATACGCAGTATTTT.

The chain has TRBV28 and TRBJ2-2; TRBD1 might be the D (6 bases). The V end was cut by 3 bases, the J end by 6 bases, with 17 bases between. This CDR3 is built from 16 residues. Germline-derived CDR1 and CDR2 are MDHEN and SYDVKM. DNA for the CDR3: TGTGCCAGCAGTTTTCTGGCAGGGGCATCTTCCGGGGAGCTGTTTTTT. The encoded protein is CASSFLAGASSGELFF.

This sequence joins TRBV7-3 and TRBJ2-1, with 15 bases fitting TRBD2. V lost 4 bases to trimming and J lost 12 bases; unmatched junction nucleotides: 4. The V gene's germline CDR1 is SGHTA and CDR2 FQGTGA. CDR3 size: 14 residues. The CDR3 DNA reads TGTGCCAGCAGCTCGGGACTAGCGGGAGGATGGCAGTTCTTC. This codes for CASSSGLAGGWQFF. The variable domain in full, with the rest retrieved from reference TRBV7-3 and TRBJ2-1, is GAGVSQTPSNKVTEKGKYVELRCDPISGHTALYWYRQSLGQGPEFLIYFQGTGAADDSGLPNDRFFAVRPEGSVSTLKIQRTERGDSAVYLCASSSGLAGGWQFFGPGTRLTVL.

J is TRBJ2-5 and V is TRBV28, with 7 positions matching TRBD1. This CDR3 is built from 17 residues. Germline assignment: CDR1 MDHEN and CDR2 SYDVKM. V dropped 6 bases and J dropped 0; count of bases not matched to a gene: 13. The CDR3 sequence: CASSPPGQPIHQETQYF. The CDR3 DNA reads TGTGCCAGCAGCCCCCCGGGACAGCCGATCCACCAAGAGACCCAGTACTTC. The full variable domain, with the rest looked up from reference TRBV28 and TRBJ2-5, is DVKVTQSSRYLVKRTGEKVFLECVQDMDHENMFWYRQDPGLGLRLIYFSYDVKMKEKGDIPEGYSVSREKKERFSLILESASTNQTSMYLCASSPPGQPIHQETQYFGPGTRLLVL.

This sequence joins TRBV7-8 and TRBJ1-4; D remains ambiguous. CDR1 is SGHVS, CDR2 FQNEAQ, per germline. V lost 5 bases and J 8 bases, leaving 21 bases between the germline ends. The CDR3 is made up of 16 amino acids. The CDR3, as DNA: TGTGCCAGCAGCACGCCTCCGGGATCTTTGGGGGAAAAACTGTTTTTT. It specifies CASSTPPGSLGEKLFF.

V gene TRBV7-8 combines with J gene TRBJ2-7; D is perhaps TRBD1 or TRBD2 (5 bases each). The V end lost 5 bases, the J end lost 2 bases, and 19 bases lay between the germline ends. CDR1 is SGHVS and CDR2 is FQNEAQ in the germline V gene. The CDR3 is 16 residues long. The CDR3 reads CASSHDQAGATYEQYF. As DNA, the CDR3 is TGTGCCAGCAGCCACGACCAAGCCGGGGCTACCTACGAGCAGTACTTC.

The chain carries TRBV6-1 and TRBJ2-1, with 7 bases that match TRBD2. Germline trimming cut 2 bases from V and 7 bases from J; bases unmatched to any gene: 8. The V gene's germline CDR1 is MNHNS and CDR2 SASEGT. The CDR3 totals 15 residues. CDR3 loop: CASSERPSGTNEQFF. The CDR3 nucleotides read TGTGCCAGCAGTGAACGGCCTAGCGGAACTAATGAGCAGTTCTTC.

CDR3 loop: CASTAGQNTDTQYF. CDR3 nucleotide sequence: TGCGCCAGCACGGCGGGACAGAACACAGATACGCAGTATTTT. V and J are TRBV5-1 and TRBJ2-3; D perhaps matches TRBD1 (7 bases). The V end was cut by 6 bases, the J end by 2 bases, with 13 bases between. CDR1 and CDR2 (germline): SGHRS, YFSETQ. This CDR3 is 14 amino acids long.